Shown below are 31 T cell receptor beta chains from a single sample sequenced in a study of T cells in Graves' hyperthyroidism and ophthalmopathy. Amplification targeted TCR beta CDR3 regions from RNA transcripts. First-round RT-PCR of the TCR CDR3 relied on the HTBI primer set. TCRdb reprocessed the multiplex PCR reads via MiXCR and lists one record per CDR3 protein. The data show some 400,000 distinct CDR3 sequences, 19% seen once. Source material: blood. Receptors originate from a woman under 30 with Graves' hyperthyroidism.

This clonotype has ten or more counts. V is TRBV7-8 and J is TRBJ2-7; 8 bases map to TRBD1. Germline values: CDR1 SGHVS, CDR2 FQNEAQ. CDR3 length equals 15 residues. Trimming took 6 bases from V and 0 from J; bases not matched to a gene: 7. CDR3 nucleotide sequence: TGTGCCAGCAGTGACTCCGGGACAGGCTCCTACGAGCAGTACTTC. Protein product: CASSDSGTGSYEQYF.

This clonotype was seen ten or more times. The rearrangement links TRBV20-1 to TRBJ1-1; no definite D call. The germline V gene encodes CDR1 DFQATT and CDR2 SNEGSKA (reference sequence). The length of the CDR3 is 14 residues. V was cut by 6 bases and J by 6 bases, with 20 bases left in between. DNA of the CDR3: TGCAGTGCCCAAAGGGAGGGATTTACCCCTGAAGCTTTCTTT. It is translated as CSAQREGFTPEAFF.

This clonotype was observed a handful of times. The chain recombines TRBV30 with TRBJ1-4, with 9 bases aligning to TRBD1. V lost 4 bases, J lost 7 bases, and 10 bases stayed unmatched. CDR1 is GTSNPN, CDR2 SVGIG, per germline (reference sequence). This CDR3 contains 15 residues. The chain's CDR3 is CAWTETGTGSEKLFF. For the CDR3, the DNA is TGTGCCTGGACGGAAACCGGGACAGGGTCTGAAAAACTGTTTTTT.

In its sample, this clonotype was seen many times. J is TRBJ1-3 and V is TRBV2; D is undetermined. This CDR3 has 14 residues. V lost 7 bases to trimming and J lost 6 bases, with 16 bases between them. Germline V gene sequence: CDR1 SNHLY, CDR2 FYNNEI. The DNA for the CDR3 is TGTGCCAGCAACCCAAGTGGCGCTCTAAACACCATATATTTT. As protein: CASNPSGALNTIYF.

The gene calls are TRBV3-1 and TRBJ1-1, with D perhaps matching TRBD1 (6 bases). The CDR3 loop spans 17 amino acids. The V end was cut by 3 bases, the J end by 3 bases, with 20 bases between. Germline V gene data show CDR1 as LGHDT and CDR2 as YNNKEL (reference sequence). The CDR3 region is CASSQTAWGAEDTEAFF. The DNA of the CDR3 is TGTGCCAGCAGCCAGACAGCTTGGGGGGCAGAGGACACTGAAGCTTTCTTT.

This clonotype was found many times. This chain connects TRBV12-3 or TRBV12-4 to TRBJ2-7; maybe TRBD2 (5 bases). CDR3 length equals 13 residues. Trimming shortened V by 4 bases and J by 6 bases, and 13 bases separated the two germline ends. The CDR3 nucleotides read TGTGCCAGCAGTTCGACTACTTGGGGCGAGCAGTACTTC. Translating it yields CASSSTTWGEQYF.

This clonotype was picked up one time. This chain links TRBV30 with TRBJ1-6; no clear D gene. Looked up from germline, CDR1 is GTSNPN and CDR2 is SVGIG (reference sequence). The CDR3 contains 11 residues. V gave up 3 bases and J gave up 10 bases, with 7 bases separating them. CDR3: CAWSSGSPLHF. As DNA, the CDR3 is TGTGCCTGGAGCTCGGGGTCACCCCTCCACTTT.

This clonotype was seen many times. The chain links TRBV6-1 to TRBJ1-2, with a weak D call TRBD1 (5 bases). The germline CDR1 and CDR2 sequences are MNHNS and SASEGT. V was clipped by 0 bases and J by 2 bases, with 13 bases between them. This CDR3 comprises 16 residues. The CDR3 region is CASSEALQGFNYGYTF. In DNA, the CDR3 is TGTGCCAGCAGTGAAGCGCTCCAGGGTTTCAACTATGGCTACACCTTC.

The rearrangement joins TRBV6-1 to TRBJ1-2; no reliable D call. CDR1 and CDR2 (germline): MNHNS, SASEGT. The CDR3 covers 13 residues. V lost 7 bases and J 3 bases, leaving 12 bases between the germline ends. CDR3 loop: CASTKTGDYGYTF. The CDR3 coding sequence is TGTGCCAGCACCAAAACGGGTGACTATGGCTACACCTTC.

CDR3: CASSAGTGHSGELFF. The CDR3, as DNA: TGCGCCAGCAGCGCCGGGACAGGACATTCCGGGGAGCTGTTTTTT. The chain links TRBV5-1 to TRBJ2-2; TRBD1 matches at 8 bases. CDR1 is SGHRS, CDR2 YFSETQ, per germline. This CDR3 region has 15 residues. J was trimmed by 6 bases and V by 4 bases; bases with no gene match: 8.

This clonotype was observed many times. The chain combines TRBV4-1 with TRBJ2-2; D gene uncertain. This CDR3 is built from 14 residues. V was clipped by 1 base and J by 6 bases, with 9 bases between them. Germline CDR1 reads MGHRA; CDR2 reads YSYEKL. The CDR3 sequence: CASSQAKFPGELFF. CDR3 bases: TGCGCCAGCAGCCAAGCCAAATTCCCCGGGGAGCTGTTTTTT.

This clonotype was recorded many times. The genes are TRBV4-2 and TRBJ1-5, with unresolved D. The CDR3 runs to 15 residues. V shed 4 bases and J shed 7 bases, with 17 bases lying between them. Germline V gene data show CDR1 as LGHNA and CDR2 as YNFKEQ. CDR3 in amino acids: CASSPDLRSGQPQHF. CDR3 coding DNA: TGTGCCAGCAGCCCTGACCTGAGGTCCGGGCAGCCCCAGCATTTT.

This clonotype appeared many times. The rearrangement joins TRBV7-9 to TRBJ2-5; either TRBD1 or TRBD2 may supply D (5 bases each). CDR1 and CDR2 from the germline V gene are SEHNR and FQNEAQ (reference sequence). The V gene lost 5 bases and the J gene lost 7 bases, with 14 bases spanning the gap. This CDR3 comprises 13 residues. The CDR3 spells CASSLQDLRTQYF. The CDR3 bases are TGTGCCAGCAGCCTACAGGACTTGAGGACCCAGTACTTC.

The rearrangement joins TRBV4-2 to TRBJ1-1, with no clear D. Trimming took 3 bases from V and 0 from J, leaving 17 bases between them. CDR1 and CDR2 (germline): LGHNA, YNFKEQ. The length of the CDR3 is 17 residues. The CDR3 DNA reads as TGTGCCAGCAGCCATAAGTGGCAGGTTGACATGAACACTGAAGCTTTCTTT. This gives the protein CASSHKWQVDMNTEAFF.

This clonotype appeared a single time. The J gene is TRBJ1-1, the V gene TRBV7-3; D might be TRBD1 (6 bases). CDR1 is SGHTA and CDR2 is FQGTGA in the germline V gene. V was pared by 2 bases and J by 0 bases, with 10 bases between. The CDR3 runs 15 residues. Here the CDR3 DNA reads TGTGCCAGCAGCTTAGGACAGTCCTTGAACACTGAAGCTTTCTTT. As protein: CASSLGQSLNTEAFF.

This clonotype was counted ten times or more. The chain links TRBV12-3 or TRBV12-4 to TRBJ2-7; possible D gene TRBD1, 6 bases. CDR3 size: 14 residues. Trimming stripped 6 bases from V and 4 bases from J, with 16 bases between. The CDR3 loop is CASSRGGSSYEQYF. The CDR3 DNA follows: TGTGCCAGCAGCAGAGGGGGATCCTCGTACGAGCAGTACTTC.

This clonotype was picked up a small number of times. V is TRBV6-2 or TRBV6-3 and J is TRBJ2-2, with a possible D match to TRBD2 (5 bases). V was clipped by 6 bases and J by 5 bases, with 25 bases between them. Germline CDR1 reads MNHEY; CDR2 reads SVGEGT. CDR3 length: 18 amino acids. The CDR3 DNA reads as TGTGCCAGCAGCTCCTACCCCAGACCGGGGAGAGAAACCGGGGAGCTGTTTTTT. It specifies CASSSYPRPGRETGELFF.

This clonotype was seen at least ten times. The chain joins TRBV7-8 to TRBJ2-5, with 7 positions matching TRBD1. The CDR3 sequence is 15 residues long. Looked up from germline, CDR1 is SGHVS and CDR2 is FQNEAQ. J was trimmed by 0 bases and V by 5 bases; bases with no gene match: 6. Here the CDR3 reads CASSLLGQHQETQYF. CDR3 coding DNA: TGTGCCAGCAGCCTATTGGGACAGCACCAAGAGACCCAGTACTTC.

This clonotype was observed at least ten times. The rearrangement uses TRBV6-1 and TRBJ2-7; D call uncertain. The CDR3 has 14 amino acids. The germline CDR1 and CDR2 sequences are MNHNS and SASEGT. V was trimmed by 4 bases and J by 0 bases, leaving 10 bases between them. The CDR3 loop is CASSGVCNSYEQYF. The CDR3 region has the DNA TGTGCCAGCAGTGGGGTATGTAACTCCTACGAGCAGTACTTC.

This clonotype has more than one count but fewer than ten. The V call is TRBV5-5, the J call TRBJ2-4; the match to TRBD1 covers 7 bases. Germline V CDR1 and CDR2: SGHKS, YYEKEE (reference sequence). This CDR3 has 15 residues. V gave up 6 bases and J gave up 3 bases; unmatched junction bases: 9. CDR3 in DNA: TGTGCCAGCACCCCAAGCCCAGGGGGCAAAAACATTCAGTACTTC. Translation: CASTPSPGGKNIQYF.

There are a few counts of this clonotype. The chain combines TRBV5-1 with TRBJ1-1, with a tentative D call TRBD1 (5 bases). This CDR3 region has 15 residues. Trimming left V 3 bases short and J 5 bases short, with 17 bases between. Germline CDR1 is SGHRS and CDR2 is YFSETQ. CDR3 nucleotides: TGCGCCAGCAGCTCCGGGCAGGGAAAAAAAACTGAAGCTTTCTTT. Its translation is CASSSGQGKKTEAFF.

This clonotype was counted ten times or more. The J gene is TRBJ2-7, the V gene TRBV20-1; 7 bases are a match to TRBD1. The germline V gene encodes CDR1 DFQATT and CDR2 SNEGSKA (reference sequence). After removal of 5 bases from V and 2 bases from J, the junction contained 3 bases not matched to a gene. CDR3 length equals 12 residues. The CDR3 loop is CSAGTVPYEQYF. In nucleotides, the CDR3 is TGCAGTGCTGGGACAGTACCCTACGAGCAGTACTTC.

This clonotype was recorded at least ten times. The chain carries TRBV12-3 or TRBV12-4 and TRBJ1-2; D call uncertain. Trimming shortened V by 1 base and J by 2 bases, and 8 bases separated the two germline ends. The CDR3 contains 14 residues. The DNA of the CDR3 is TGTGCCAGCAGTTTAGGAAACCCGAACTATGGCTACACCTTC. Translation: CASSLGNPNYGYTF.

In its sample, this clonotype was seen many times. The chain is built from TRBV12-3 or TRBV12-4 and TRBJ1-5; a possible D gene is TRBD1 (6 bases). The CDR3 spans 14 residues. V lost 3 bases and J lost 3, with 9 bases in between. As DNA, the CDR3 is TGTGCCAGCAGTTTGCACAGGGCCAATCAGCCCCAGCATTTT. It is translated as CASSLHRANQPQHF.

As concerns this clonotype: One end of the junction does not line up with germline, which may come from a read error. CDR3 DNA: TGTCCCAGCAGTCTGGGGACCCGGACAGTTGAAGCTTTCTTT. It translates to CPSSLGTRTVEAFF. V and J are TRBV3-1 and TRBJ1-1; D possibly corresponds to TRBD1 (6 bases). In germline, CDR1 is LGHDT, CDR2 YNNKEL (reference sequence). The length of the CDR3 is 14 residues. Complete variable domain (other parts from reference TRBV3-1 and TRBJ1-1): DTAVSQTPKYLVTQMGNDKSIKCEQNLGHDTMYWYKQDSKKFLKIMFSYNNKELIINETVPNRFSPKSPDKAHLNLHINSLELGDSAVYFCPSSLGTRTVEAFFGQGTRLTVV.

The chain couples TRBV3-1 to TRBJ2-2, with 8 positions matching TRBD2. Unmatched junction bases numbered 5, after V lost 0 bases and J lost 5 bases. CDR1 is LGHDT and CDR2 is YNNKEL in the germline V gene (reference sequence). This CDR3 has 16 residues. The chain's CDR3 is CASSQDRRGVTGELFF. The CDR3 coding sequence is TGTGCCAGCAGCCAAGATAGGCGGGGGGTTACCGGGGAGCTGTTTTTT. Full variable domain (remainder filled in from reference TRBV3-1 and TRBJ2-2): DTAVSQTPKYLVTQMGNDKSIKCEQNLGHDTMYWYKQDSKKFLKIMFSYNNKELIINETVPNRFSPKSPDKAHLNLHINSLELGDSAVYFCASSQDRRGVTGELFFGEGSRLTVL.

At least ten counts were recorded for this clonotype. The V and J genes are TRBV3-1 and TRBJ1-3, with unresolved D. The V end was cut by 1 base, the J end by 1 base, with 8 bases between. The germline V gene has CDR1 LGHDT and CDR2 YNNKEL (reference sequence). This CDR3 comprises 15 residues. The CDR3 DNA is TGTGCCAGCAGCCAAGGGGCACGTTCTGGAAACACCATATATTTT. Its protein is CASSQGARSGNTIYF.

In its sample, this clonotype was seen many times. This chain links TRBV19 with TRBJ2-7; D unresolved. V dropped 5 bases and J dropped 5 bases, with 13 bases sitting between them. Germline CDR1 reads LNHDA; CDR2 reads SQIVND (reference sequence). This CDR3 region has 13 residues. The CDR3 reads CASSPEIFHEQYF. In DNA form, the CDR3 reads TGTGCCAGTAGTCCCGAAATTTTCCACGAGCAGTACTTC.

This clonotype was counted many times. The chain employs TRBV20-1 and TRBJ2-2; TRBD1 or TRBD2 may be the D gene (5 bases each). Trimming shortened V by 6 bases and J by 7 bases, and 15 bases separated the two germline ends. Germline loops: CDR1 DFQATT, CDR2 SNEGSKA (reference sequence). The CDR3 spans 13 residues. CDR3 amino acids: CSATGTPFGELFF. The CDR3 nucleotides are TGCAGTGCAACCGGGACCCCGTTCGGGGAGCTGTTTTTT.

This clonotype was seen repeatedly, ten times or more. The chain recombines TRBV7-8 with TRBJ2-5; D is possibly TRBD1 (5 bases). The CDR3 has 15 residues. Trimming cost V 1 base and J 2 bases, with 11 bases left between them. Germline assignment: CDR1 SGHVS and CDR2 FQNEAQ. The CDR3 nucleotides are TGTGCCAGCAGCTTAGGATGGGGCCGTCAAGAGACCCAGTACTTC. Translation: CASSLGWGRQETQYF. The full variable domain, in which reference TRBV7-8 and TRBJ2-5 provide the parts outside the CDR3, is GAGVSQSPRYKVAKRGQDVALRCDPISGHVSLFWYQQALGQGPEFLTYFQNEAQLDKSGLPSDRFFAERPEGSVSTLKIQRTQQEDSAVYLCASSLGWGRQETQYFGPGTRLLVL.

The CDR3 region is CASIGFESTEAFF. In nucleotides, the CDR3 is TGTGCCTCGATAGGTTTTGAGTCCACTGAAGCTTTCTTT. The V and J genes are TRBV25-1 and TRBJ1-1, with unresolved D. The CDR3 spans 13 residues. Germline values: CDR1 MGHDK, CDR2 SYGVNS. V lost 11 bases and J 4 bases, leaving 17 bases between the germline ends.